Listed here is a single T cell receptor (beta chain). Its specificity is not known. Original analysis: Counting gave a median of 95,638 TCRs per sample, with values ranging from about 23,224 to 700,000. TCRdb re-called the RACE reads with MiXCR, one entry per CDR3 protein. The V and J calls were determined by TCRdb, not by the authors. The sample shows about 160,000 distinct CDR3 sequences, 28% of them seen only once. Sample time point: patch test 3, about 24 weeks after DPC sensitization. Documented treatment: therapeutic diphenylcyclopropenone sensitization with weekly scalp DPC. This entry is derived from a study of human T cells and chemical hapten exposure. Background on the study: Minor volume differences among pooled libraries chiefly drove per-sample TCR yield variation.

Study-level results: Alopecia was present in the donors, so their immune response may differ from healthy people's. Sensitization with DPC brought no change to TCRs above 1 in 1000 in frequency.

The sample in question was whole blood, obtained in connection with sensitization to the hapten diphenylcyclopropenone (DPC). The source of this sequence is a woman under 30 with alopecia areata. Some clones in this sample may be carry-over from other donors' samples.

The CDR3 reads CASSLRDRVTDTQYF. In DNA, the CDR3 is TGTGCCAGCAGTTTAAGGGACAGGGTGACAGATACGCAGTATTTT. The rearrangement uses TRBV27 and TRBJ2-3; 9 positions agree with TRBD1. This CDR3 comprises 15 residues. Germline loops: CDR1 MNHEY, CDR2 SMNVEV (reference sequence). V was pared by 2 bases and J by 3 bases, with 3 bases of the junction left unmatched.